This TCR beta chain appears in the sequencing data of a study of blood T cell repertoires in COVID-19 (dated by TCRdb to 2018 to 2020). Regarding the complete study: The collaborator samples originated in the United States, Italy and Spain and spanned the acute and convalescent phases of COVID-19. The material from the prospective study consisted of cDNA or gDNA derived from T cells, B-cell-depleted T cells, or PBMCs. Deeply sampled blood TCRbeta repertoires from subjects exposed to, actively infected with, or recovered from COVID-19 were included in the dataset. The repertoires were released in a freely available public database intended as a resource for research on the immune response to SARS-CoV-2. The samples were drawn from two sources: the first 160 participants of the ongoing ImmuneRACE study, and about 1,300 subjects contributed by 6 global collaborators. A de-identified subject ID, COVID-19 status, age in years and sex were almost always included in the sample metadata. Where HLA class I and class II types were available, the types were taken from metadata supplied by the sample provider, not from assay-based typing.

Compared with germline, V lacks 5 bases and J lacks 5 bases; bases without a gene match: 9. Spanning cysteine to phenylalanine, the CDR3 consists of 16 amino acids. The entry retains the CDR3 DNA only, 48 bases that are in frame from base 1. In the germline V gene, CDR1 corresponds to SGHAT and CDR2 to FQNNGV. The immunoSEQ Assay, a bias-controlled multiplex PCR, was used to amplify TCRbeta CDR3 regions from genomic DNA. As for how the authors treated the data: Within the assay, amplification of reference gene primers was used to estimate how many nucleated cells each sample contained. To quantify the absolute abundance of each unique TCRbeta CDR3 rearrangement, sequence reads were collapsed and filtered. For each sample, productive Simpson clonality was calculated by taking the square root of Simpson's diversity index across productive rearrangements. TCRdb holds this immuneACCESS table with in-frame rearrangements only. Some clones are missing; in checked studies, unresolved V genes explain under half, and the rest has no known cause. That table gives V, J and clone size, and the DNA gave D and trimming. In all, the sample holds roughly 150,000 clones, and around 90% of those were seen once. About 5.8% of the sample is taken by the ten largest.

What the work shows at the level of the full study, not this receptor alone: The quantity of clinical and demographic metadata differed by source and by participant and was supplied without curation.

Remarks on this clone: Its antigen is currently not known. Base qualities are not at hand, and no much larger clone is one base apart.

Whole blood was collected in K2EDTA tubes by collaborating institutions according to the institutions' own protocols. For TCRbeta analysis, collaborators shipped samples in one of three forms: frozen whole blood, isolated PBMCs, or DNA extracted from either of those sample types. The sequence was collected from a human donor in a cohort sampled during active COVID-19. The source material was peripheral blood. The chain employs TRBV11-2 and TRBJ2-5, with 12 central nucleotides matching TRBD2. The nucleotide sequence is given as TGTGCCAGCAGCGCCAGGACTAGCGGGGACCGGGAGACCCAGTACTTC. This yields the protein CASSARTSGDRETQYF.